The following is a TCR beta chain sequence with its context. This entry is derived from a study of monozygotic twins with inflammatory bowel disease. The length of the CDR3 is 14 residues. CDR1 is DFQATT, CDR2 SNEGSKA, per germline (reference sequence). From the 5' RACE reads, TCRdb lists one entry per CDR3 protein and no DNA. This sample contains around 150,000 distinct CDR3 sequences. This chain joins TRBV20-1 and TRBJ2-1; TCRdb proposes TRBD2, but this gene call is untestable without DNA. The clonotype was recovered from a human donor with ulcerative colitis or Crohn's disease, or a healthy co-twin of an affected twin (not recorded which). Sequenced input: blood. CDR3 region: CSASRLAGYNEQFF.